These 18 T cell receptor beta chains were all obtained from the same sample, sequenced in a study of blood T cell repertoires in COVID-19. Sequenced by immunoSEQ multiplex PCR; TCRdb stores in-frame clones only, minus some. The table includes 26,000 or so clones, roughly 84% detected once. Sequenced input: peripheral blood. These receptors were taken from a human donor in a cohort sampled during active COVID-19. The donor label of this sample is uncertain.

This chain joins TRBV18 and TRBJ2-1; TRBD2 might be the D (6 bases). This CDR3 region has 14 residues. The germline V gene encodes CDR1 KGHSH and CDR2 LQKENI. Trimming took off 0 bases at V and 7 bases at J, with 10 bases between the two ends. The CDR3 spells CASSPPTSRNEQFF. CDR3 sequence (DNA): TGTGCCAGCTCACCACCAACTAGCAGGAATGAGCAGTTCTTC.

The chain carries TRBV12-3 or TRBV12-4 and TRBJ1-1; perhaps TRBD1 as D (6 bases). V lost 3 bases and J lost 8, with 13 bases in between. CDR3 length: 13 amino acids. The CDR3, as DNA: TGTGCCAGCAGTTTCAGGGGACGGATAGAAGCTTTCTTT. As protein: CASSFRGRIEAFF.

The gene calls are TRBV6-2 or TRBV6-3 and TRBJ1-1; maybe TRBD1 (6 bases). The CDR3 consists of 13 residues. Germline-derived CDR1 and CDR2 are MNHEY and SVGEGT. The ends were cut back, 4 bases at V and 11 bases at J, with 17 bases in the middle. The CDR3 sequence: CASSSRQAPGAFF. For the CDR3, the DNA is TGTGCCAGCAGTTCTCGACAGGCCCCAGGGGCTTTCTTT.

The rearrangement joins TRBV9 to TRBJ2-1, with D maybe TRBD2 (7 bases). Looked up from germline, CDR1 is SGDLS and CDR2 is YYNGEE. The length of the CDR3 is 16 residues. V was trimmed by 0 bases and J by 5 bases, leaving 15 bases between them. CDR3 residues: CASSVATRGAHNEQFF. CDR3 sequence (DNA): TGTGCCAGCAGCGTAGCTACCCGGGGGGCCCACAATGAGCAGTTCTTC. Complete variable domain (other parts from reference TRBV9 and TRBJ2-1): DSGVTQTPKHLITATGQRVTLRCSPRSGDLSVYWYQQSLDQGLQFLIQYYNGEERAKGNILERFSAQQFPDLHSELNLSSLELGDSALYFCASSVATRGAHNEQFFGPGTRLTVL.

The V gene is TRBV6-2 or TRBV6-3, the J gene TRBJ2-7; the D gene is possibly TRBD1 (5 bases). This CDR3 region has 14 residues. V lost 6 bases, J lost 1 base, and 13 bases lay in between. Per germline, CDR1 MNHEY and CDR2 SVGEGT. CDR3: CASSSTGWSYEQYF. The CDR3 DNA is TGTGCCAGCAGCTCAACAGGTTGGTCCTACGAGCAGTACTTC.

The CDR3 nucleotides read TGTGCCAGCAGCCTGGGGAGGAACACTGAAGCTTTCTTT. Amino acid sequence: CASSLGRNTEAFF. This chain uses TRBV11-1 with TRBJ1-1; D unresolved. CDR3 size: 13 residues. Germline V gene lookup returns CDR1 SGHAT and CDR2 FQDESV (reference sequence). The ends were cut back, 5 bases at V and 1 base at J, with 8 bases in the middle.

The table lists this clone with a few counts. This rearrangement joins TRBV27 to TRBJ2-3, with 7 bases fitting TRBD1. This CDR3 has 16 residues. CDR1 and CDR2 from the germline V gene are MNHEY and SMNVEV (reference sequence). Trimming removed 2 bases from V and 2 bases from J; junction bases left unmatched: 7. The CDR3 bases are TGTGCCAGCAGTTTAAGACAGGGATATTTCACAGATACGCAGTATTTT. Amino acid sequence: CASSLRQGYFTDTQYF.

The rearrangement uses TRBV7-9 and TRBJ2-3; a possible D gene is TRBD1 (5 bases). Germline V lookup: CDR1 SEHNR, CDR2 FQNEAQ (reference sequence). The CDR3 is 14 residues long. The germline V and J ends were trimmed by 3 bases and 0 bases, with 7 bases remaining between them. This CDR3 reads CASSFRGSTDTQYF. The CDR3 DNA reads TGTGCCAGCAGCTTTAGGGGTAGCACAGATACGCAGTATTTT.

CDR3 amino acids: CASSLDRSQPQHF. CDR3 coding DNA: TGTGCCAGCAGCTTGGATAGGAGTCAGCCCCAGCATTTT. This chain joins TRBV5-4 and TRBJ1-5; D is unresolved. Germline V gives CDR1 SGHNT, CDR2 YYREEE (reference sequence). The ends were cut back, 0 bases at V and 6 bases at J, with 7 bases in the middle. The CDR3 runs 13 residues.

The chain is built from TRBV6-5 and TRBJ1-2, with TRBD1 identical over 7 bases. The germline V gene has CDR1 MNHEY and CDR2 SVGAGI. V shed 10 bases, J shed 4 bases, and the junction held 12 bases outside the gene matches. CDR3 length: 14 residues. CDR3 amino acids: CAIETWGQLYGYTF. CDR3 sequence (DNA): TGTGCCATCGAAACTTGGGGACAGCTCTATGGCTACACCTTC.

The chain uses TRBV25-1 and TRBJ2-7; 8 bases map to TRBD1. With V trimmed by 3 bases and J by 3 bases, 10 bases remained unmatched. The CDR3 runs to 16 residues. CDR1 and CDR2 from the germline V gene are MGHDK and SYGVNS. CDR3 residues: CASSDFPGGSHYEQYF. CDR3 nucleotides: TGTGCCAGCAGTGATTTTCCAGGGGGCTCCCACTACGAGCAGTACTTC.

This chain joins TRBV19 and TRBJ2-1; 7 bases agree with TRBD2. The V gene end was trimmed by 4 bases and the J gene end by 5 bases; junction bases not matched to a gene: 2. From germline, CDR1 is LNHDA and CDR2 SQIVND (reference sequence). The CDR3 is 13 residues long. CDR3 amino acids: CASSKGGDNEQFF. In DNA form, the CDR3 reads TGTGCCAGTAGTAAGGGAGGGGACAATGAGCAGTTCTTC. Filled out from reference TRBV19 and TRBJ2-1, the complete variable domain reads DGGITQSPKYLFRKEGQNVTLSCEQNLNHDAMYWYRQDPGQGLRLIYYSQIVNDFQKGDIAEGYSVSREKKESFPLTVTSAQKNPTAFYLCASSKGGDNEQFFGPGTRLTVL.

This chain joins TRBV2 and TRBJ2-7; D not certain. The ends were cut back, 7 bases at V and 7 bases at J, with 8 bases in the middle. Germline CDR1 SNHLY, CDR2 FYNNEI. The CDR3 consists of 10 residues. CDR3 in amino acids: CASNGGEQYF. CDR3 DNA sequence: TGTGCCAGCAACGGCGGAGAGCAGTACTTC.

The chain combines TRBV7-9 with TRBJ2-7; 7 bases align to TRBD1. V trimming: 4 bases; J trimming: 2 bases; junction bases outside the gene matches: 5. CDR3 size: 14 residues. The germline gives CDR1 SEHNR, CDR2 FQNEAQ (reference sequence). The CDR3 protein is CASSSLTGPYEQYF. CDR3 sequence (DNA): TGTGCCAGCAGCTCATTGACAGGGCCCTACGAGCAGTACTTC. Complete variable domain (other parts from reference TRBV7-9 and TRBJ2-7): DTGVSQNPRHKITKRGQNVTFRCDPISEHNRLYWYRQTLGQGPEFLTYFQNEAQLEKSRLLSDRFSAERPKGSFSTLEIQRTEQGDSAMYLCASSSLTGPYEQYFGPGTRLTVT.

The CDR3 DNA is TGTGCCAGCAGCTTGAGGCTGAGAGACAGGGGTCGAGATACGCAGTATTTT. This sequence encodes CASSLRLRDRGRDTQYF. The chain has TRBV5-6 and TRBJ2-3; 8 bases agree with TRBD1. This CDR3 has 17 residues. Trimming at V came to 1 base and at J to 5 bases, leaving 12 bases not matched to a gene. Germline V lookup: CDR1 SGHDT, CDR2 YYEEEE.

The J gene is TRBJ1-2, the V gene TRBV5-8; the match to TRBD1 covers 8 bases. The CDR3 has 13 residues. J was trimmed by 7 bases and V by 4 bases; bases with no gene match: 6. Germline V lookup: CDR1 SGHTS, CDR2 YDEGEE. The CDR3 DNA reads TGTGCCAGCAGCCAAGACAGGGGTGGTGGCTACACCTTC. Its translation is CASSQDRGGGYTF.

The rearrangement joins TRBV30 to TRBJ1-5; D is unresolved. This CDR3 has 12 amino acids. V gave up 2 bases and J gave up 6 bases, with 8 bases separating them. Germline loops: CDR1 GTSNPN, CDR2 SVGIG (reference sequence). This CDR3 is CAWSPGIQPQHF. CDR3 sequence (DNA): TGTGCCTGGAGTCCCGGGATTCAGCCCCAGCATTTT. The full variable domain, completed using reference TRBV30 and TRBJ1-5, is SQTIHQWPATLVQPVGSPLSLECTVEGTSNPNLYWYRQAAGRGLQLLFYSVGIGQISSEVPQNLSASRPQDRQFILSSKKLLLSDSGFYLCAWSPGIQPQHFGDGTRLSIL.

The chain recombines TRBV7-2 with TRBJ1-5, with TRBD1 matching over 8 bases. The CDR3 is 14 residues long. Losses at the gene ends were 5 bases for V and 6 bases for J; bases not matched to a gene: 6. Germline CDR1 reads SGHTA; CDR2 reads FQGNSA. The chain's CDR3 is CASSTPGGRQPQHF. As DNA, the CDR3 is TGTGCCAGCAGCACACCAGGGGGCCGTCAGCCCCAGCATTTT. The whole variable domain, filled in from reference TRBV7-2 and TRBJ1-5, reads GAGVSQSPSNKVTEKGKDVELRCDPISGHTALYWYRQSLGQGLEFLIYFQGNSAPDKSGLPSDRFSAERTGGSVSTLTIQRTQQEDSAVYLCASSTPGGRQPQHFGDGTRLSIL.